A selection of T cell receptor beta chains follows, all from one sample in a study of identifying expanded T cells in peripheral blood. Data came from immunoSEQ multiplex PCR; TCRdb stores just in-frame clones and leaves some out. The sample holds 75,000 to 90,000 clones, 70% to 90% seen once. Sequencing used blood. Receptors originate from a person aged 18 to 70 in good health. Both conserved end residues are part of each CDR3. A D gene is named only where the DNA matches it firmly. Some rows mark clone size as missing; the rest say once, few, many or name a class of expanded clone.

.	TRBD1	TRBV6-5	TRBJ1-5	CASSDRVGQPQHF	TGTGCCAGCAGTGACAGGGTCGGTCAGCCCCAGCATTTT
.	.	TRBV7-2	TRBJ1-2	CASSLDLDRYYGYTF	TGTGCCAGCAGCTTAGACCTGGACAGATACTATGGCTACACCTTC
.	.	TRBV18	TRBJ2-3	CASSPPAGNTQYF	TGTGCCAGCTCACCACCGGCAGGGAATACGCAGTATTTT
.	TRBD2	TRBV7-3	TRBJ2-1	CASSPRNKTSGVGEQFF	TGTGCCAGCAGCCCCCGTAATAAGACTAGCGGGGTGGGGGAGCAGTTCTTC
few	TRBD2	TRBV7-3	TRBJ2-2	CASSSSGRGSGELFF	TGTGCCAGCAGCTCCAGCGGGAGGGGGAGCGGGGAGCTGTTTTTT
.	TRBD1	TRBV29-1	TRBJ2-3	CSVEDRRVFGDSSTDTQYF	TGCAGCGTTGAGGATCGTAGGGTTTTCGGGGACAGTAGCACAGATACGCAGTATTTT
few	.	TRBV6-5	TRBJ2-2	CASSRTTRGSGELFF	TGTGCCAGCAGCCGGACCACGAGAGGAAGCGGGGAGCTGTTTTTT
.	TRBD1	TRBV4-1	TRBJ1-1	CASTSLTGDTEAFF	TGCGCCAGCACATCACTCACAGGGGACACTGAAGCTTTCTTT
.	.	TRBV7-9	TRBJ2-1	CASSPTTVYNEQFF	TGTGCCAGCAGCCCAACCACGGTCTACAATGAGCAGTTCTTC
.	.	TRBV7-9	TRBJ1-3	CASSTHREYGNTIYF	TGTGCCAGCAGCACCCACCGGGAGTATGGAAACACCATATATTTT
.	TRBD1	TRBV5-6	TRBJ1-1	CASSVAGTGVNTEAFF	TGTGCCAGCAGCGTGGCCGGGACAGGGGTGAACACTGAAGCTTTCTTT
.	.	TRBV19	TRBJ1-5	CASSPLGGESNQPQHF	TGTGCCAGTAGTCCCCTCGGGGGGGAGAGCAATCAGCCCCAGCATTTT
.	.	TRBV7-2	TRBJ1-2	CASSQQGSGGYTF	TGTGCCAGCAGCCAACAGGGAAGTGGTGGCTACACCTTC
.	.	TRBV14	TRBJ2-2	CASSQGFPSGELFF	TGTGCCAGCAGCCAAGGTTTTCCAAGCGGGGAGCTGTTTTTT
.	.	TRBV11-1	TRBJ1-1	CASSLARGGTDTEAFF	TGTGCCAGCAGCTTAGCGCGGGGAGGGACGGACACTGAAGCTTTCTTT
.	.	TRBV5-1	TRBJ2-3	CASSLTGSRGTDTQYF	TGCGCCAGCAGTCTAACAGGTTCCCGCGGCACAGATACGCAGTATTTT
once	TRBD1	TRBV19	TRBJ1-1	CASSPRDRVDTEAFF	TGTGCCAGTAGTCCCCGGGACAGGGTTGACACTGAAGCTTTCTTT
.	.	TRBV29-1	TRBJ1-1	CSVDGTPGEAFF	TGCAGCGTTGACGGGACCCCGGGTGAAGCTTTCTTT
.	TRBD1	TRBV2	TRBJ2-7	CASSWTGTPYEQYF	TGTGCCAGCAGTTGGACAGGGACCCCCTACGAGCAGTACTTC
.	.	TRBV6-1	TRBJ2-3	CASTLGARDTQYF	TGTGCCAGCACATTGGGGGCGAGGGATACGCAGTATTTT
.	.	TRBV5-1	TRBJ2-1	CASSLAGTRTNEQFF	TGCGCCAGCAGCTTGGCCGGGACACGTACGAATGAGCAGTTCTTC
.	.	TRBV18	TRBJ2-6	CASSPPTGANVLTF	TGTGCCAGCTCACCCCCGACTGGGGCCAACGTCCTGACTTTC
.	TRBD1	TRBV5-5	TRBJ2-7	CASSLSTGVYEQYF	TGTGCCAGCAGCCTCTCGACAGGGGTCTACGAGCAGTACTTC
.	.	TRBV6-1	TRBJ1-1	CASSAQDDTEAFF	TGTGCCAGCAGTGCGCAAGACGACACTGAAGCTTTCTTT
.	.	TRBV25-1	TRBJ1-4	CASSEYHQNEKLFF	TGTGCCAGCAGTGAATATCACCAAAATGAAAAACTGTTTTTT
.	.	TRBV6-4	TRBJ1-1	CASRSSGVTEAFF	TGTGCCAGCAGGTCCTCGGGGGTCACTGAAGCTTTCTTT
.	TRBD2	TRBV5-1	TRBJ2-1	CASSLDAGGYNEQFF	TGCGCCAGCAGCTTGGATGCGGGGGGGTACAATGAGCAGTTCTTC
.	.	TRBV27	TRBJ2-1	CASTPRAGKTGNEQLF	TGTGCCAGCACCCCCCGGGCGGGCAAGACGGGGAATGAGCAGCTCTTC
.	.	TRBV19	TRBJ2-1	CASSIAGGTYNEQFF	TGTGCCAGTAGTATAGCCGGAGGCACCTACAATGAGCAGTTCTTC
.	.	TRBV7-3	TRBJ2-6	CASSPLPIRLSGANVLTF	TGTGCCAGCAGCCCCTTGCCCATACGGCTCTCTGGGGCCAACGTCCTGACTTTC
.	.	TRBV30	TRBJ2-5	CAWSLRETQYF	TGTGCCTGGAGTCTGAGAGAGACCCAGTACTTC
.	TRBD1	TRBV15	TRBJ2-7	CATSRPRTGPHSYEQYF	TGTGCCACCAGCAGGCCTAGGACAGGACCGCACTCCTACGAGCAGTACTTC
.	TRBD1	TRBV18	TRBJ2-7	CASSPRRDRASYEQYF	TGTGCCAGCTCACCCCGACGGGACAGGGCTTCCTACGAGCAGTACTTC
.	.	TRBV7-3	TRBJ2-1	CASTPRGLGYNEQFF	TGTGCCAGCACCCCTCGTGGACTCGGCTACAATGAGCAGTTCTTC
.	.	TRBV18	TRBJ2-1	CASWIVPPSSYNEQFF	TGTGCCAGCTGGATTGTGCCTCCGAGCTCCTACAATGAGCAGTTCTTC
.	.	TRBV11-2	TRBJ1-2	CASSLDRLPGGDYGYTF	TGTGCCAGCAGCTTAGATCGGCTCCCCGGGGGCGACTATGGCTACACCTTC
.	.	TRBV19	TRBJ1-2	CASRLGGAPANYGYTF	TGTGCCAGTAGACTCGGAGGGGCCCCCGCTAACTATGGCTACACCTTC
.	.	TRBV5-1	TRBJ2-1	CASSLMSAGSDEQFF	TGCGCCAGCAGCTTGATGTCGGCAGGTTCGGATGAGCAGTTCTTC
.	.	TRBV27	TRBJ1-5	CASSFLYSSNQPQHF	TGTGCCAGCAGTTTTTTGTACAGTTCTAATCAGCCCCAGCATTTT
.	.	TRBV9	TRBJ2-3	CASSVAGSVGDTQYF	TGTGCCAGCAGCGTAGCTGGTAGCGTGGGAGATACGCAGTATTTT
.	.	TRBV5-1	TRBJ1-4	CASSLGQATNEKLFF	TGCGCCAGCAGCTTGGGACAGGCAACAAATGAAAAACTGTTTTTT
.	.	TRBV15	TRBJ1-1	CATSRDKRSEGLRDTEAFF	TGTGCCACCAGCAGAGATAAAAGAAGTGAAGGGTTAAGGGACACTGAAGCTTTCTTT